The rows below give T cell receptor beta chains drawn from one sample of a study of technical replicates of blood from a few donors. TCRdb keeps only in-frame clones here, not all; method: immunoSEQ multiplex PCR. The profile shows around 80,000 clones, about 89% of them singletons. The specimen was T cells isolated from PBMCs. The source of these receptors is a human donor in good health. The CDR3 runs from the conserved cysteine through the conserved F or W. Each record gives: clone size, D gene, V gene, J gene, CDR3 DNA, CDR3 protein. A D gene is named only where the DNA matches it firmly. The size of a clone is reported for some rows only, either as once, few or many, or as a class for expanded clones.

abundance: .
d_gene: TRBD1
v_gene: TRBV28
j_gene: TRBJ1-5
CDR3nt: TGTGCCAGCAGCTTCCACAGGGGAAATCAGCCCCAGCATTTT
CDR3aa: CASSFHRGNQPQHF

abundance: .
d_gene: .
v_gene: TRBV5-4
j_gene: TRBJ2-5
CDR3nt: TGTGCCAGCAGCTCGGGGGAGACCCAGTACTTC
CDR3aa: CASSSGETQYF

abundance: .
d_gene: .
v_gene: TRBV6-5
j_gene: TRBJ1-2
CDR3nt: TGTGCCAGCAGTCTTCAGGCTAACTATGGCTACACCTTC
CDR3aa: CASSLQANYGYTF

abundance: .
d_gene: .
v_gene: TRBV11-2
j_gene: TRBJ1-1
CDR3nt: TGTGCCAGCAGCTTAGTACCACAGGCCTACACTGAAGCTTTCTTT
CDR3aa: CASSLVPQAYTEAFF

abundance: few
d_gene: .
v_gene: TRBV27
j_gene: TRBJ2-2
CDR3nt: TGTGCCAGCAGTTTAGACATGAACACCGGGGAGCTGTTTTTT
CDR3aa: CASSLDMNTGELFF

abundance: once
d_gene: TRBD1
v_gene: TRBV7-9
j_gene: TRBJ1-2
CDR3nt: TGTGCCAGCAGTCGCGGACAGGAAATGGTATATGGCTACACCTTC
CDR3aa: CASSRGQEMVYGYTF

abundance: .
d_gene: .
v_gene: TRBV30
j_gene: TRBJ2-3
CDR3nt: TGTGCCTGGAAACGGGGGCGGCGGGAGTGGGAAGATACGCAGTATTTT
CDR3aa: CAWKRGRREWEDTQYF

abundance: .
d_gene: .
v_gene: TRBV11-2
j_gene: TRBJ1-5
CDR3nt: TGTGCCAGCAGCTTAGGGACAGTTGACTATCAGCCCCAGCATTTT
CDR3aa: CASSLGTVDYQPQHF

abundance: .
d_gene: .
v_gene: TRBV6-5
j_gene: TRBJ2-7
CDR3nt: TGTGCCAGCAGTTTCCGGGAGAGGGCTGACGAGCAGTACTTC
CDR3aa: CASSFRERADEQYF

abundance: .
d_gene: TRBD2
v_gene: TRBV4-1
j_gene: TRBJ2-1
CDR3nt: TGCGCCAGCAGCCTCTCTACTAGCGCCTCCTACAATGAGCAGTTCTTC
CDR3aa: CASSLSTSASYNEQFF

abundance: .
d_gene: TRBD1
v_gene: TRBV29-1
j_gene: TRBJ1-1
CDR3nt: TGCAGCGTTGGACAGGGGGTTCCCCCCGAAGCTTTCTTT
CDR3aa: CSVGQGVPPEAFF

abundance: .
d_gene: .
v_gene: TRBV19
j_gene: TRBJ2-3
CDR3nt: TGTGCCAGTATGTCCGGGGAAGGGGATACGCAGTATTTT
CDR3aa: CASMSGEGDTQYF

abundance: .
d_gene: TRBD2
v_gene: TRBV9
j_gene: TRBJ2-7
CDR3nt: TGTGCCAGCAGCAGGGGACTAGCGGAGGCGTCCTACGAGCAGTACTTC
CDR3aa: CASSRGLAEASYEQYF

abundance: .
d_gene: TRBD1
v_gene: TRBV9
j_gene: TRBJ1-3
CDR3nt: TGTGCCAGCAGCCTAGAAGGACAGGTAGGAAACACCATATATTTT
CDR3aa: CASSLEGQVGNTIYF

abundance: .
d_gene: TRBD2
v_gene: TRBV11-3
j_gene: TRBJ2-3
CDR3nt: TGTGCCAGCAGCCTCGTGACTAGCGGGAGAATTGGGGTTACGCAGTATTTT
CDR3aa: CASSLVTSGRIGVTQYF

abundance: .
d_gene: TRBD2
v_gene: TRBV19
j_gene: TRBJ2-7
CDR3nt: TGTGCCAGTAGTATAAGTGCGGGGGTCTACGAGCAGTACTTC
CDR3aa: CASSISAGVYEQYF

abundance: once
d_gene: TRBD2
v_gene: TRBV28
j_gene: TRBJ2-1
CDR3nt: TGTGCCAGCGCGACTAGCTACAACCCTGACTACAATGAGCAGTTCTTC
CDR3aa: CASATSYNPDYNEQFF

abundance: .
d_gene: TRBD2
v_gene: TRBV2
j_gene: TRBJ2-7
CDR3nt: TGTGCCAGCAATGAGCGGGAGACCGGATTTTACGAGCAGTACTTC
CDR3aa: CASNERETGFYEQYF

abundance: .
d_gene: TRBD2
v_gene: TRBV4-3
j_gene: TRBJ2-5
CDR3nt: TGCGCCAGCAGCCAAGACACTGGGGGGGACCAAGAGACCCAGTACTTC
CDR3aa: CASSQDTGGDQETQYF

abundance: .
d_gene: TRBD2
v_gene: TRBV2
j_gene: TRBJ2-2
CDR3nt: TGTGCCAGCGGACTAGGTAACACCGGGGAGCTGTTTTTT
CDR3aa: CASGLGNTGELFF

abundance: .
d_gene: .
v_gene: TRBV5-6
j_gene: TRBJ1-2
CDR3nt: TGTGCCAGCAGCTTTCGCACGGGAGCCTATGGCTACACCTTC
CDR3aa: CASSFRTGAYGYTF

abundance: .
d_gene: .
v_gene: TRBV6-6
j_gene: TRBJ1-5
CDR3nt: TGTGCCAGCAGTGGATTCGGACTTCAGCCCCAGCATTTT
CDR3aa: CASSGFGLQPQHF

abundance: .
d_gene: .
v_gene: TRBV9
j_gene: TRBJ1-2
CDR3nt: TGTGCCAGCAGCGGCCATAGGGGGACGTACTATGGCTACACCTTC
CDR3aa: CASSGHRGTYYGYTF

abundance: .
d_gene: .
v_gene: TRBV19
j_gene: TRBJ2-7
CDR3nt: TGTGCCAGTAGTATTACCGGACAGTGGTCCTACGAGCAGTACTTC
CDR3aa: CASSITGQWSYEQYF

abundance: .
d_gene: TRBD1
v_gene: TRBV29-1
j_gene: TRBJ1-4
CDR3nt: TGCAGCTGCAGGCAGGGGGCGCAAAAACTGTTTTTT
CDR3aa: CSCRQGAQKLFF

abundance: .
d_gene: .
v_gene: TRBV7-6
j_gene: TRBJ2-7
CDR3nt: TGTGCCAGCAGCCATCTAGCGAGCTCCTACGAGCAGTACTTC
CDR3aa: CASSHLASSYEQYF

abundance: .
d_gene: .
v_gene: TRBV7-2
j_gene: TRBJ2-1
CDR3nt: TGTGCCAGCAGCTCCGGGAACTCCTGGGCCGAGCAGTTCTTC
CDR3aa: CASSSGNSWAEQFF

abundance: .
d_gene: TRBD1
v_gene: TRBV25-1
j_gene: TRBJ1-1
CDR3nt: TGTGCCAGCAGGCAGGGGGTATATACTGAAGCTTTCTTT
CDR3aa: CASRQGVYTEAFF

abundance: .
d_gene: TRBD2
v_gene: TRBV19
j_gene: TRBJ2-7
CDR3nt: TGTGCCAGTAGTATACGGACTAGCGGAGCCGAGCAGTACTTC
CDR3aa: CASSIRTSGAEQYF

abundance: .
d_gene: .
v_gene: TRBV7-9
j_gene: TRBJ2-2
CDR3nt: TGTGCCAGCAGCGAGGCTCACAACATTCCGAACACCGGGGAGCTGTTTTTT
CDR3aa: CASSEAHNIPNTGELFF

abundance: .
d_gene: TRBD2
v_gene: TRBV9
j_gene: TRBJ2-7
CDR3nt: TGTGCCAGCAGCGTAGAAGCGGGACTCCACTACGAGCAGTACTTC
CDR3aa: CASSVEAGLHYEQYF

abundance: .
d_gene: TRBD1
v_gene: TRBV5-6
j_gene: TRBJ1-2
CDR3nt: TGTGCCAGCACCATGGACAGGGGAATAGGCTACACCTTC
CDR3aa: CASTMDRGIGYTF

abundance: .
d_gene: .
v_gene: TRBV27
j_gene: TRBJ1-4
CDR3nt: TGTGCCAGCAGTTTATGGGCGGGAAATGAAAAACTGTTTTTT
CDR3aa: CASSLWAGNEKLFF

abundance: once
d_gene: TRBD1
v_gene: TRBV28
j_gene: TRBJ1-2
CDR3nt: TGTGCCAGCGTTAACCCGGGACAGTTCTATGGCTACACCTTC
CDR3aa: CASVNPGQFYGYTF

abundance: .
d_gene: TRBD1
v_gene: TRBV4-3
j_gene: TRBJ1-2
CDR3nt: TGCGCCAGCAGCCAAGCGGCGTCGGGACAGGAGGGGAACTATGGCTACACCTTC
CDR3aa: CASSQAASGQEGNYGYTF

abundance: .
d_gene: .
v_gene: TRBV27
j_gene: TRBJ1-1
CDR3nt: TGTGCCAGCAGTGCCAACCGGGACACCCAAGCTTTCTTT
CDR3aa: CASSANRDTQAFF

abundance: .
d_gene: TRBD2
v_gene: TRBV19
j_gene: TRBJ2-3
CDR3nt: TGTGCCAGTAGTATCCCCAGGTGGGGAGGGAGAGGCACAGATACGCAGTATTTT
CDR3aa: CASSIPRWGGRGTDTQYF

abundance: .
d_gene: .
v_gene: TRBV10-3
j_gene: TRBJ2-7
CDR3nt: TGTGCCATCAGTGACCGGCAGGGGAGCGACGAGCAGTACTTC
CDR3aa: CAISDRQGSDEQYF

abundance: .
d_gene: TRBD1
v_gene: TRBV18
j_gene: TRBJ2-7
CDR3nt: TGTGCCAGCTCGCCCCCGGGACAGGGACGGGAGCAGTACTTC
CDR3aa: CASSPPGQGREQYF

abundance: .
d_gene: .
v_gene: TRBV2
j_gene: TRBJ1-1
CDR3nt: TGTGCCAGCAGTGAACAGAAGAGGACTGAAGCTTTCTTT
CDR3aa: CASSEQKRTEAFF

abundance: .
d_gene: .
v_gene: TRBV29-1
j_gene: TRBJ2-5
CDR3nt: TGCAGCGTTCATAAACAGATCCAAGAGACCCAGTACTTC
CDR3aa: CSVHKQIQETQYF

abundance: once
d_gene: .
v_gene: TRBV15
j_gene: TRBJ2-3
CDR3nt: TGTGCCACCAGCAGAGAAGCTATCACAGATACGCAGTATTTT
CDR3aa: CATSREAITDTQYF

abundance: few
d_gene: TRBD1
v_gene: TRBV9
j_gene: TRBJ1-5
CDR3nt: TGTGCCAGCAGCGTAGGCGGGACAGGGGTCAATCAGCCCCAGCATTTT
CDR3aa: CASSVGGTGVNQPQHF